This T cell receptor beta chain was captured by sequencing in a study of blood T cell repertoires in COVID-19. Generated by immunoSEQ multiplex PCR, the TCRdb table keeps only in-frame clones and is missing some. The data show 250,000 to 350,000 clones, more than 70% seen once. The sequence was obtained from a woman between 55 and 75 years old in a cohort exposed to, infected with or recovered from COVID-19 (not recorded which). The specimen was PBMCs or T cells enriched from blood (not recorded which).

The chain's CDR3 is CASSFFGGSYEQYF. The CDR3 DNA reads as TGTGCCAGCAGTTTCTTCGGGGGGTCCTACGAGCAGTACTTC. V usage is TRBV27 and J usage is TRBJ2-7, with TRBD2 matching over 7 bases. This CDR3 comprises 14 residues. V lost 3 bases to trimming and J lost 1 base; unmatched junction nucleotides: 3. Looked up from germline, CDR1 is MNHEY and CDR2 is SMNVEV (reference sequence).